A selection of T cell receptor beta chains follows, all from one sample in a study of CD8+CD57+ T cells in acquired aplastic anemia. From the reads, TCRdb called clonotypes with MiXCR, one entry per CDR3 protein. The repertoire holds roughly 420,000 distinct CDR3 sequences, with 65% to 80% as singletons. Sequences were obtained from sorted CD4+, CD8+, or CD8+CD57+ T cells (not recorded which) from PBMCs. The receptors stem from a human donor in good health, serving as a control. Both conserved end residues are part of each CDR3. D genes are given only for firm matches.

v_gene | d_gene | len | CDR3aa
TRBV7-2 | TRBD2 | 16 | CASSSVASGNTGYLFF
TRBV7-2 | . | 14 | CASRMDLGAGEAFF
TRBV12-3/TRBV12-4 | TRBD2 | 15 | CASSLEGRAWDEQYF
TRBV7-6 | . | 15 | CASSRNSGNQQYQHF
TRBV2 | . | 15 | CASSASGTSWGEQYF
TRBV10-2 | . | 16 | CASSSTPAGRNTEAFF
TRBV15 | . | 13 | CATSRDFRQPQHF
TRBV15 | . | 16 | CATSRDRLSGANVLTF
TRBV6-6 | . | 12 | CASSERTLEAFF
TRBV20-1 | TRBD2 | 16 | CSAETSGGARYNEQFF
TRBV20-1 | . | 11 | CSAATSGAQHF
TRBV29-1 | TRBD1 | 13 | CSVPGQGMEGYTF
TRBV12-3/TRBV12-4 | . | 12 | CASRTGINGYTF
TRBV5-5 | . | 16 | CASSVTGSSYNSPLHF
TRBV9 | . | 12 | CASSSEVYGNTF
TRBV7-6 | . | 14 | CASSPGVSRGTQYF
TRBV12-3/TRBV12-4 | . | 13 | CASNRPGPNEQFF
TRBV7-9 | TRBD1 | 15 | CASSLGQLLNTEAHF
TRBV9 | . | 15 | CASSLVTGPLELEYF
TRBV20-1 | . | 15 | CSARVEGQAFYEQYF
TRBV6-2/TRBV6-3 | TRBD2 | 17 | CASSYSRTSGGVYEQFF
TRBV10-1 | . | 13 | CASSDDFQETQYF
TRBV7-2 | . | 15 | CASSLGGHRNSPLHF
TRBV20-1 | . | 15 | CSARARAVLPDTQYF
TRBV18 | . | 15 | CASSPAGTGYYEQYF
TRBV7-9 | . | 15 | CASSLALTTRLTEHF
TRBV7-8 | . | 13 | CASSSLGVYEQYF
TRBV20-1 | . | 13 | CSADRPGAGPQYF
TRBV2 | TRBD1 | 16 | CASSVVGQGSGNTIYF
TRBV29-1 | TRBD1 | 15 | CSVRTGQGAYNEQFF
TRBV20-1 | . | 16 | CSCSQGDKEYTDTQYF
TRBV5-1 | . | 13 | CASSLSLRVSLHF
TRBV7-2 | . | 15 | CASSYLEMGTTEAFF
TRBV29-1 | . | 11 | CSVAVGYEQYF
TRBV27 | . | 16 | CASSFRTSGEGETQYF
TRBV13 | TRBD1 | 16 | CASSSAGTGQVDTQYF
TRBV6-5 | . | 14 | CASSQTGLREKLFF
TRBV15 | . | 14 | CATTNRLGYYEQFF
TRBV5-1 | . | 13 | CASSPDYTEGYTF
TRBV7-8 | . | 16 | CASRHGTGSTGSGYTF
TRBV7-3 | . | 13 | CASSLIDGDNQQF
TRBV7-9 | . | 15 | CASSLAGRLNTEAFF
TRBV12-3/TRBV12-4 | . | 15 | CASSAEYYSNTEAFF
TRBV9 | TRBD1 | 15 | CASSVATGAGNTIYF
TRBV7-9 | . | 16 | CASSLETHQKNYGYTF
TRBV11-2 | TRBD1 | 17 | CASRPSGTGGTGETQYF
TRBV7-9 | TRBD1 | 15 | CASSFPGGSETQYTF
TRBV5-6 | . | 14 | CASSSRDGQETQYF
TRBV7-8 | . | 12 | CASSETSYGQYF
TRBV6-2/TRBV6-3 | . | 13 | CASKFARTGKLFF
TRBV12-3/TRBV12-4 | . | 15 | CASSLNRDANSPLHF
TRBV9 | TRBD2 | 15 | CASSPQAGGKETQYF
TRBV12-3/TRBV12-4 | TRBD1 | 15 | CASIKTGSYLSPLHF
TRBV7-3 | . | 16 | CASSLDNRRTNTEAFF
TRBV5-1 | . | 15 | CASSLDPGSNTEAFF
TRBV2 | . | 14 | CASSEWGLVYGYTF
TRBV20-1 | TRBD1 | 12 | CSARRTGGNSFF
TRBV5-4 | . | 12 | CASSDIQGEQYF
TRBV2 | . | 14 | CASSPEAFLYQQYF